One and the same sample provided the 5 T cell receptor beta chains below, sequenced in a study of CD8+CD57+ T cells in acquired aplastic anemia listed by TCRdb under 2018. TCRdb names Illumina HiSeq 2000 as the instrument used. Profiling of TCR beta VDJ combinations and CDR3 sequences used genomic DNA as the template. TCRdb cleaned the public reads at Q25 with fastp, built clones with MiXCR and kept in-frame beta chains. Rows matching on CDR3 protein sequence are summarized as one entry with the most common DNA and genes. The sample table shows 250,000 to 350,000 distinct CDR3 sequences, and about 56% are seen once. Jointly, the top ten make up 8% of the sample. Material: sorted CD4+, CD8+, or CD8+CD57+ T cells (not recorded which) from PBMCs. The receptors derive from a human donor with severe aplastic anemia or a healthy control (not recorded which).

This clonotype has ten or more counts. The chain couples TRBV19 to TRBJ1-2; maybe TRBD1 (5 bases). With 4 bases removed from V and 4 bases from J, the gap between germline ends came to 16 bases. The CDR3 is 15 amino acids. Germline values: CDR1 LNHDA, CDR2 SQIVND (reference sequence). CDR3 sequence reads: CASSTPLGRGYGYTF. In DNA, the CDR3 is TGTGCCAGTAGTACGCCGCTTGGAAGGGGCTATGGCTACACCTTC.

This clonotype showed up just a few times. The V gene is TRBV7-8, the J gene TRBJ1-2; possible D gene TRBD1, 5 bases. V was trimmed by 2 bases and J by 2 bases, leaving 9 bases between them. CDR3 length: 14 residues. Germline lookup yields CDR1 SGHVS and CDR2 FQNEAQ. The CDR3 is CASSLRDRNYGYTF. CDR3 in DNA: TGTGCCAGCAGCTTAAGAGACAGAAACTATGGCTACACCTTC.

In its sample, this clonotype was seen many times. CDR3 protein: CASSPLRSLFGEKLFF. CDR3 nucleotides: TGTGCCAGCAGTCCCCTCCGGTCCCTTTTTGGTGAAAAACTGTTTTTT. V usage is TRBV12-3 or TRBV12-4 and J usage is TRBJ1-4; no reliable D call. Trimming left V 5 bases short and J 7 bases short, with 20 bases between. The CDR3 is made up of 16 amino acids.

In this sample, this clonotype turned up many times. V is TRBV5-1 and J is TRBJ1-1; the D gene is possibly TRBD1 (5 bases). Germline assignment: CDR1 SGHRS and CDR2 YFSETQ. This CDR3 spans 15 amino acids. V shed 0 bases and J shed 1 base, with 10 bases lying between them. The CDR3 protein is CASSLEIGANTEAFF. The CDR3 DNA is TGCGCCAGCAGCTTGGAGATAGGGGCGAACACTGAAGCTTTCTTT.

The CDR3 sequence: CASSPGTGPSGELFF. The DNA of the CDR3 is TGTGCCAGCAGCCCAGGGACAGGGCCATCCGGGGAGCTGTTTTTT. The V gene is TRBV6-5, the J gene TRBJ2-2, with TRBD1 matching 9 bases. Germline CDR1 reads MNHEY; CDR2 reads SVGAGI. CDR3 length: 15 residues. After removal of 6 bases from V and 6 bases from J, the junction contained 8 bases not matched to a gene.